These 11 T cell receptor beta chains originate from one sample sequenced in a study of cytomegalovirus exposure and HLA in healthy donors. Primers for the PCR totalled 60 Vbeta and 13 Jbeta. Measured with immunoSEQ multiplex PCR; TCRdb has only the in-frame clones, and not every one. This sample carries tens of thousands of clones, roughly 80% of them seen once, and the ten largest clones take approximately 1.2%. Sequenced: PBMCs. These receptors came from a girl aged 2 to 10 in good health and CMV-seropositive.

The chain recombines TRBV10-3 with TRBJ2-6, with TRBD1 identical over 10 bases. This CDR3 is 17 amino acids long. V gave up 4 bases and J gave up 2 bases; unmatched junction bases: 5. Looked up from germline, CDR1 is ENHRY and CDR2 is SYGVKD. The CDR3 sequence: CAISGGQGTPGANVLTF. For the CDR3, the DNA is TGTGCCATCAGTGGGGGACAGGGGACACCTGGGGCCAACGTCCTGACTTTC.

This clone has just one count. It is unclear where the CDR3 begins or ends on the DNA, so no DNA is shown, and the CDR3 is as TCRdb lists it. V is TRBV27 and J is TRBJ1-2. Germline V CDR1 and CDR2: MNHEY, SMNVEV (reference sequence). With termini counted, the CDR3 has 15 amino acids. The CDR3: CASSFGAGGPYGYTF.

The chain uses TRBV30 and TRBJ1-2; TRBD1 agrees at 7 bases. CDR3 size: 14 residues. Germline loops: CDR1 GTSNPN, CDR2 SVGIG (reference sequence). The J segment lost 7 bases and the V segment lost 3 bases, leaving 11 bases of the junction unmatched. CDR3 amino acids: CAWSDDRVSVGYTF. In DNA, the CDR3 is TGTGCCTGGAGCGACGACAGGGTATCAGTTGGCTACACCTTC.

This clone was counted once. The V and J genes are TRBV6-6 and TRBJ2-5, with D perhaps matching TRBD1 (5 bases). Germline V lookup: CDR1 MNHNY, CDR2 SVGAGI (reference sequence). V gave up 4 bases and J gave up 1 base, with 13 bases separating them. The CDR3 runs 15 residues. CDR3 loop: CASSSRRGSQETQYF. The DNA of the CDR3 is TGTGCCAGCAGTTCCCGTAGGGGTAGCCAAGAGACCCAGTACTTC.

The rearrangement joins TRBV28 to TRBJ1-4; 7 nucleotides match TRBD1. This CDR3 has 12 amino acids. V shed 4 bases and J 8 bases; nucleotides not matched to a gene: 1. Looked up from germline, CDR1 is MDHEN and CDR2 is SYDVKM. The CDR3 DNA sequence: TGTGCCAGCAGTTGGGGACAGGAAAAACTGTTTTTT. Its protein is CASSWGQEKLFF.

Points on this clone: Other DNA sequences in the same sample also yield this CDR3. The chain uses TRBV29-1 and TRBJ1-5; D not certain. V was pared by 5 bases and J by 4 bases, with 12 bases between. Germline CDR1 is SQVTM and CDR2 is ANQGSEA. The CDR3 spans 13 residues. The CDR3 protein is CSVSRGSNQPQHF. The DNA of the CDR3 is TGCAGCGTTAGTCGGGGATCTAATCAGCCCCAGCATTTT.

This clone has a handful of counts. The J gene is TRBJ1-5, the V gene TRBV28, with 9 positions matching TRBD1. The CDR3 contains 18 residues. Losses at the gene ends were 2 bases for V and 6 bases for J; bases not matched to a gene: 14. The germline gives CDR1 MDHEN, CDR2 SYDVKM. The CDR3 protein is CASSLPTWTGEFSQPQHF. CDR3 nucleotide sequence: TGTGCCAGCAGTTTACCCACGTGGACAGGGGAGTTTAGTCAGCCCCAGCATTTT.

The chain links TRBV6-5 to TRBJ1-1; D is perhaps TRBD1 (5 bases). Trimming took off 4 bases at V and 7 bases at J, with 13 bases between the two ends. Germline V gene data show CDR1 as MNHEY and CDR2 as SVGAGI. The CDR3 extends over 13 amino acids. The CDR3 here is CASSWGTGGEAFF. The CDR3 DNA reads TGTGCCAGCAGTTGGGGGACGGGAGGTGAAGCTTTCTTT.

The chain links TRBV6-1 to TRBJ1-5; the D gene is possibly TRBD1 (5 bases). CDR1 and CDR2 (germline): MNHNS, SASEGT. The germline V and J ends were trimmed by 0 bases and 3 bases, with 12 bases remaining between them. The CDR3 contains 16 residues. CDR3 region: CASSEARRALNQPQHF. For the CDR3, the DNA is TGTGCCAGCAGTGAAGCCCGCAGGGCGCTCAATCAGCCCCAGCATTTT.

The J gene is TRBJ1-2, the V gene TRBV27; D call uncertain. Trimming pared 4 bases from V and 0 bases from J, leaving 15 bases between. CDR3 length equals 16 residues. In germline, CDR1 is MNHEY, CDR2 SMNVEV (reference sequence). DNA of the CDR3: TGTGCCAGCAGTTCGCGTCTTAAAGGAGCTAACTATGGCTACACCTTC. As protein: CASSSRLKGANYGYTF.

The chain recombines TRBV7-9 with TRBJ2-7, with a tentative D call TRBD2 (5 bases). Germline CDR1 is SEHNR and CDR2 is FQNEAQ (reference sequence). V lost 10 bases and J lost 3, with 13 bases in between. CDR3 length: 12 residues. The CDR3 DNA follows: TGTGCCACCGCGTCTGGGAGCTACGAGCAGTACTTC. This translates into CATASGSYEQYF.